These 15 T cell receptor beta chains were all obtained from the same sample, sequenced in a study of OX40 agonist ivuxolimab in advanced cancers. Data came from immunoSEQ multiplex PCR; TCRdb stores just in-frame clones and leaves some out. The sample lists 45,000 to 55,000 clones, 85% to 95% occurring once. Source: CD4+ or CD8+ T cells sorted from blood, taken in a trial of the OX40 agonist ivuxolimab. The receptor set was obtained from an adult with an advanced solid tumor such as melanoma, head and neck, liver or kidney cancer.

The V gene is TRBV5-1, the J gene TRBJ2-7, with 7 bases that match TRBD2. Germline CDR1 and CDR2: SGHRS and YFSETQ. This CDR3 spans 16 amino acids. With V trimmed by 2 bases and J by 0 bases, 8 bases remained unmatched. CDR3 sequence reads: CASSFTWEGSSYEQYF. CDR3 DNA sequence: TGCGCCAGCAGCTTTACCTGGGAGGGTAGCTCCTACGAGCAGTACTTC.

This clone was seen once. The chain recombines TRBV27 with TRBJ1-5, with TRBD1 as a possible D gene (5 bases). There are 15 residues in the CDR3. Germline assignment: CDR1 MNHEY and CDR2 SMNVEV (reference sequence). Trimming left V 4 bases short and J 6 bases short, with 16 bases between. As DNA, the CDR3 is TGTGCCAGCAGTTCCGGATTCGGGGCGGCTCAGCCCCAGCATTTT. Its translation: CASSSGFGAAQPQHF.

V gene TRBV7-8 combines with J gene TRBJ1-1; 7 bases fit TRBD1. Losses at the gene ends were 1 base for V and 4 bases for J; bases not matched to a gene: 3. Germline CDR1 SGHVS, CDR2 FQNEAQ. The CDR3 consists of 14 residues. The CDR3 nucleotides read TGTGCCAGCAGCTTAGGAAGGGGGCTCACTGAAGCTTTCTTT. It yields the protein CASSLGRGLTEAFF.

CDR3 amino acids: CAISEDGTGVTDTQYF. CDR3 DNA sequence: TGTGCCATCAGTGAAGACGGGACAGGGGTCACAGATACGCAGTATTTT. The gene calls are TRBV10-3 and TRBJ2-3, with 10 bases fitting TRBD1. The V segment lost 3 bases and the J segment 2 bases; nucleotides outside the gene matches: 5. Germline CDR1 ENHRY, CDR2 SYGVKD. The CDR3 contains 16 residues.

V usage is TRBV19 and J usage is TRBJ2-7, with 12 bases aligning to TRBD1. V lost 6 bases and J lost 4; bases outside the gene matches: 7. The length of the CDR3 is 15 residues. Per germline, CDR1 LNHDA and CDR2 SQIVND (reference sequence). CDR3: CASSAGQGASYEQYF. Here the CDR3 DNA reads TGTGCCAGTAGCGCGGGACAGGGGGCGTCTTACGAGCAGTACTTC.

The chain recombines TRBV4-1 with TRBJ2-3; D not certain. The V end lost 4 bases, the J end lost 2 bases, and 10 bases lay between the germline ends. This CDR3 region has 14 residues. Germline CDR1 and CDR2: MGHRA and YSYEKL. CDR3 bases: TGCGCCAGCAGCCCCCCACAGTCCACAGATACGCAGTATTTT. It encodes CASSPPQSTDTQYF.

The rearrangement joins TRBV4-1 to TRBJ2-3; TRBD2 agrees at 11 bases. This CDR3 has 16 residues. Trimming at V came to 2 bases and at J to 3 bases, leaving 4 bases not matched to a gene. Germline CDR1 reads MGHRA; CDR2 reads YSYEKL. CDR3 in DNA: TGCGCCAGCAGCCAATTACTAGCGGGAGATACAGATACGCAGTATTTT. Translated: CASSQLLAGDTDTQYF.

This clone was observed a few times. The rearrangement uses TRBV30 and TRBJ1-1, with D possibly TRBD1 on 6 matching bases. Between the trimmed V and J ends, which lost 0 bases and 6 bases, there was a span of 11 bases. Germline lookup yields CDR1 GTSNPN and CDR2 SVGIG (reference sequence). This CDR3 region has 13 residues. The CDR3 spells CAWSVHGGPEAFF. For the CDR3, the DNA is TGTGCCTGGAGTGTACACGGGGGGCCTGAAGCTTTCTTT.

The chain employs TRBV6-4 and TRBJ2-1, with TRBD2 matching 13 bases. This CDR3 is built from 15 residues. CDR1 and CDR2 from the germline V gene are MRHNA and SNTAGT. V lost 5 bases and J lost 8; bases outside the gene matches: 6. CDR3 sequence (DNA): TGTGCCAGCAGTAAGACTAGCGGGAGGTCCGATGAGCAGTTCTTC. The encoded protein is CASSKTSGRSDEQFF.

The rearrangement joins TRBV4-1 to TRBJ2-1; D unclear. The V gene's germline CDR1 is MGHRA and CDR2 YSYEKL. The CDR3 totals 18 residues. Trimming took 3 bases from V and 5 from J, leaving 23 bases between them. DNA for the CDR3: TGCGCCAGCAGCCAGGGGTCGGAAGGCGTGGCTGGGCACAATGAGCAGTTCTTC. Its translation is CASSQGSEGVAGHNEQFF.

This rearrangement joins TRBV6-1 to TRBJ1-3; no clear D. Deletions cut 6 bases from V and 2 bases from J, with 11 bases between. CDR1 and CDR2 (germline): MNHNS, SASEGT. The CDR3 sequence is 14 residues long. The CDR3 DNA is TGTGCCAGCAGGTTTCTGGGTCCTGGAAACACCATATATTTT. This sequence encodes CASRFLGPGNTIYF.

This clone occurred once. The J gene is TRBJ2-7, the V gene TRBV19, with D possibly being TRBD1 or TRBD2 (5 bases each). Trimming left V 3 bases short and J 0 bases short, with 9 bases between. The CDR3 runs to 14 residues. Per the germline V gene, CDR1 is LNHDA and CDR2 is SQIVND (reference sequence). Written as DNA, the CDR3 is TGTGCCAGTAGTATTGGGGGAAGCTCCTACGAGCAGTACTTC. This gives the protein CASSIGGSSYEQYF.

J is TRBJ2-5 and V is TRBV7-6; D is possibly TRBD1 or TRBD2 (5 bases each). Germline CDR1 SGHVS, CDR2 FNYEAQ. The CDR3 consists of 15 residues. V shed 0 bases and J shed 2 bases, with 10 bases lying between them. The CDR3 loop reads CASSLASWGQETQYF. In nucleotides, the CDR3 is TGTGCCAGCAGCTTAGCGAGCTGGGGGCAAGAGACCCAGTACTTC.

The chain joins TRBV5-4 to TRBJ2-5, with 8 bases identical to TRBD2. Trimming removed 3 bases from V and 2 bases from J; junction bases left unmatched: 3. The CDR3 is 14 amino acids. The germline gives CDR1 SGHNT, CDR2 YYREEE (reference sequence). In DNA form, the CDR3 reads TGTGCCAGCAGCTCCAGCGGGAGTCAAGAGACCCAGTACTTC. Its protein product is CASSSSGSQETQYF.

This chain connects TRBV7-2 to TRBJ1-2, with 8 bases identical to TRBD1. The CDR3 covers 14 residues. Germline CDR1 is SGHTA and CDR2 is FQGNSA. J lost 8 bases, V lost 3 bases, and 8 bases had no gene match. The DNA for the CDR3 is TGTGCCAGCAGCTTCGGGACAGGCATGAGGGGCTACACCTTC. It encodes CASSFGTGMRGYTF.